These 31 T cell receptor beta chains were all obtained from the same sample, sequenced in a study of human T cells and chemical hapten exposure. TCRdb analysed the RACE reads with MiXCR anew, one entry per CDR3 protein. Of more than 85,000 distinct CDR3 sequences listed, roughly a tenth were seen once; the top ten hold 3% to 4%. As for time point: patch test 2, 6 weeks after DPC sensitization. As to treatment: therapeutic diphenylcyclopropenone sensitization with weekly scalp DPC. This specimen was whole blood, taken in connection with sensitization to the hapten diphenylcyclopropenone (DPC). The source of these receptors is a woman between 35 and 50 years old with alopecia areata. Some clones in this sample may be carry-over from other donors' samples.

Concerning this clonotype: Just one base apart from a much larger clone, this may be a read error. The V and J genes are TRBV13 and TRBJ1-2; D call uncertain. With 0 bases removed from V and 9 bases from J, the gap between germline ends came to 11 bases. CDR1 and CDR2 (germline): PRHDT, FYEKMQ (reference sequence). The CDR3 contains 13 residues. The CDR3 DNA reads TGTGCCAGCAGCTTAGGTCGGGAGGGCAGCTACACCTTC. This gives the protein CASSLGREGSYTF.

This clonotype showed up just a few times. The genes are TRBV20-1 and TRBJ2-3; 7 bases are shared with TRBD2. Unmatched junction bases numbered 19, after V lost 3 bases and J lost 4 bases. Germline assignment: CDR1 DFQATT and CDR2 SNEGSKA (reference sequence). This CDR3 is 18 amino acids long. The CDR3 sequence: CSASPASGGSLGPDTQYF. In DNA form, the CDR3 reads TGCAGTGCTAGCCCAGCTAGCGGTGGTTCTCTAGGCCCAGATACGCAGTATTTT.

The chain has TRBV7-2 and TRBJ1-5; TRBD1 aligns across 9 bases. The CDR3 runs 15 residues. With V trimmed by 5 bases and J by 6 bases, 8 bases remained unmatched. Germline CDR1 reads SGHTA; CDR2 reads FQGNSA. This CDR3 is CASSPWGQGSQPQHF. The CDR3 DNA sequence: TGTGCCAGCAGCCCCTGGGGACAGGGCAGTCAGCCCCAGCATTTT.

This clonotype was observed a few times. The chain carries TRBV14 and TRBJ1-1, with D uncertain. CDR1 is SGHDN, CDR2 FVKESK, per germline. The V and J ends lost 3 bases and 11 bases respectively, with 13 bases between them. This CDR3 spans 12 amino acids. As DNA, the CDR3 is TGTGCCAGCAGCCAGTCCGGCAGTAGGGCTTTCTTT. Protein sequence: CASSQSGSRAFF.

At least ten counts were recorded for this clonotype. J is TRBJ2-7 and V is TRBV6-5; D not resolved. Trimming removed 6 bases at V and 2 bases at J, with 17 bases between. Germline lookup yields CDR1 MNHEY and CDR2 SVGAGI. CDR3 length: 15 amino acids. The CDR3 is CASRPPGRRTYEQYF. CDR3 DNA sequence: TGTGCCAGCAGGCCCCCGGGCAGGAGAACCTACGAGCAGTACTTC.

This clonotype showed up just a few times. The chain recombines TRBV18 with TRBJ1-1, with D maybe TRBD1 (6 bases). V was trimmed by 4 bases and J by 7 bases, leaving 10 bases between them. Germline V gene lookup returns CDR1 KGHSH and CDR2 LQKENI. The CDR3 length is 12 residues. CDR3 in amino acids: CASSQGGNEAFF. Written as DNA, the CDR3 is TGTGCCAGCTCACAGGGGGGAAATGAAGCTTTCTTT. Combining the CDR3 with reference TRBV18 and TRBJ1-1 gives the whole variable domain NAGVMQNPRHLVRRRGQEARLRCSPMKGHSHVYWYRQLPEEGLKFMVYLQKENIIDESGMPKERFSAEFPKEGPSILRIQQVVRGDSAAYFCASSQGGNEAFFGQGTRLTVV.

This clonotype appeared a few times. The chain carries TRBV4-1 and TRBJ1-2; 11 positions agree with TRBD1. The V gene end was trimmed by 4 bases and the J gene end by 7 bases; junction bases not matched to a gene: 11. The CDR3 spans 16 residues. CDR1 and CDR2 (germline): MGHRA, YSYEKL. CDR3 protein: CASSPRRGQGESGYTF. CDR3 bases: TGCGCCAGCAGCCCTAGACGGGGACAGGGGGAGAGTGGCTACACCTTC.

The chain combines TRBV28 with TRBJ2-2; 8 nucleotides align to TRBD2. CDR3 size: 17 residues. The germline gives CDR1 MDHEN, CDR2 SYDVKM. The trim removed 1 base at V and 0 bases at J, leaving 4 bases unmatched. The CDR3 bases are TGTGCCAGCAGTTTATCTCCGGGGGGGGCGAACACCGGGGAGCTGTTTTTT. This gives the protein CASSLSPGGANTGELFF.

The CDR3 coding sequence is TGTGCCAGCAGCCCCATTGGCCGGGGAGAAGAGACCCAGTACTTC. Translation gives CASSPIGRGEETQYF. This chain joins TRBV11-2 and TRBJ2-5, with a tentative D call TRBD2 (5 bases). Trimming took 5 bases from V and 3 from J, leaving 16 bases between them. This CDR3 spans 15 amino acids. Germline CDR1 SGHAT, CDR2 FQNNGV.

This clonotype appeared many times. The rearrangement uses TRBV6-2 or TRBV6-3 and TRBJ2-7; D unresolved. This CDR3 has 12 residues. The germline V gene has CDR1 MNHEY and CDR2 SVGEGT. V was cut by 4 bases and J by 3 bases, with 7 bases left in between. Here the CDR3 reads CASSSNLYEQYF. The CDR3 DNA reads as TGTGCCAGCAGTTCTAACCTCTACGAGCAGTACTTC.

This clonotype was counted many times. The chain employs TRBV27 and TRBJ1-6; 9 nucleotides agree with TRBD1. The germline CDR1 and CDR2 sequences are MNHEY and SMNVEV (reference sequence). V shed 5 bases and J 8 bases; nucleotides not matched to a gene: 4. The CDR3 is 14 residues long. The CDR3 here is CASSTRTGDSPLHF. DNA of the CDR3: TGTGCCAGCAGTACCCGGACAGGGGATTCACCCCTCCACTTT.

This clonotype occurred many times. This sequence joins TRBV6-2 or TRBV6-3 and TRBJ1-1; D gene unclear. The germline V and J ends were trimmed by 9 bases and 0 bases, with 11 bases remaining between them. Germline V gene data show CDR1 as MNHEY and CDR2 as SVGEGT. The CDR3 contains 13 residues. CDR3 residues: CASTYYLNTEAFF. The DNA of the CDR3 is TGTGCCAGTACTTATTACCTGAACACTGAAGCTTTCTTT.

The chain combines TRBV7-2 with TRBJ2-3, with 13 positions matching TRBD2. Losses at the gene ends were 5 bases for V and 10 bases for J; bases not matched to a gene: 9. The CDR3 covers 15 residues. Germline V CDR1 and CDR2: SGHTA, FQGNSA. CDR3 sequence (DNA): TGTGCCAGCAGCCCCGGGACTAGCGGGGCCAGGGCGCAGTATTTT. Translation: CASSPGTSGARAQYF.

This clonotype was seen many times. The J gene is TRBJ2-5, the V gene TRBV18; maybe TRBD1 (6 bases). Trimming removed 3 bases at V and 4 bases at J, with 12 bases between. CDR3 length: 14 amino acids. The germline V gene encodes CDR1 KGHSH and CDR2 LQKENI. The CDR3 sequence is CASSPGAGRETQYF. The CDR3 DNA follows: TGTGCCAGCTCACCGGGGGCAGGGAGAGAGACCCAGTACTTC.

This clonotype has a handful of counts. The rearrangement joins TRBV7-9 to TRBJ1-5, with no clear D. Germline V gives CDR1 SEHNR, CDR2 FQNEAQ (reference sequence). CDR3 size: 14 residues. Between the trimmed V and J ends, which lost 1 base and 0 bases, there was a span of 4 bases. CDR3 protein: CASSLEGSNQPQHF. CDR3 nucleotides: TGTGCCAGCAGCTTAGAGGGTAGCAATCAGCCCCAGCATTTT.

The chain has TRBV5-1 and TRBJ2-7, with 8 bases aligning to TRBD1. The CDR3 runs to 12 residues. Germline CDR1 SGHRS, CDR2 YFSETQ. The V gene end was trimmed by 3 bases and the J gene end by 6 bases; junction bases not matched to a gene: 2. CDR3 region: CASSSQGGEQYF. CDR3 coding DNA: TGCGCCAGCAGCTCACAGGGGGGCGAGCAGTACTTC.

CDR3 sequence: CASSPGLAGTDTQYF. The CDR3 region has the DNA TGCGCCAGCAGCCCGGGACTAGCGGGCACAGATACGCAGTATTTT. This rearrangement joins TRBV4-1 to TRBJ2-3; TRBD2 matches at 11 bases. V was clipped by 4 bases and J by 1 base; unmatched bases: 1. Germline CDR1 and CDR2: MGHRA and YSYEKL. This CDR3 has 15 amino acids.

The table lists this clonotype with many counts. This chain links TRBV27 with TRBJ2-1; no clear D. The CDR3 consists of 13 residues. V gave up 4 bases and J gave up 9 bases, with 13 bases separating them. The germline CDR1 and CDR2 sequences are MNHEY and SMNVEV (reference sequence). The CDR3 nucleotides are TGTGCCAGCAGTTATATAGTGAACGGTGAGCAGTTCTTC. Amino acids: CASSYIVNGEQFF.

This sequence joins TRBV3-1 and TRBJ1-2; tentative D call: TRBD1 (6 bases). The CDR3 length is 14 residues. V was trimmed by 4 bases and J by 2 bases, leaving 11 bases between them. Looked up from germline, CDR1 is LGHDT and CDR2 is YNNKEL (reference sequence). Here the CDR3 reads CASSLWTENYGYTF. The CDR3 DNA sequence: TGTGCCAGCAGCCTATGGACAGAAAACTATGGCTACACCTTC.

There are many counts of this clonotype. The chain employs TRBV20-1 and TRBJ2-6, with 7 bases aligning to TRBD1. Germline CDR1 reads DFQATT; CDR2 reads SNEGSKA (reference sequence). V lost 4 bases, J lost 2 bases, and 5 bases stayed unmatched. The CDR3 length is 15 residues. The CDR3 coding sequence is TGCAGTGCTACCGACAGGGCCCCTGGGGCCAACGTCCTGACTTTC. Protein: CSATDRAPGANVLTF.

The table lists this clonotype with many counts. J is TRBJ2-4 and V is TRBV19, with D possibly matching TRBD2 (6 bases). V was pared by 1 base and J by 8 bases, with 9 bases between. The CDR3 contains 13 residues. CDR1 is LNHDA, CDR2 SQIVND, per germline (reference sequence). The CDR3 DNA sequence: TGTGCCAGTAGTATAGTCAGGGAGGACATTCAGTACTTC. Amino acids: CASSIVREDIQYF.

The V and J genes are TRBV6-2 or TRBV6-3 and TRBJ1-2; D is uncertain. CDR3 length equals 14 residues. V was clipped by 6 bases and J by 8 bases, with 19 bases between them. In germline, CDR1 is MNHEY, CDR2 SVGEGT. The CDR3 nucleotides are TGTGCCAGCAGACGCACCGGGAAACCGGGGGGCTACACCTTC. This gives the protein CASRRTGKPGGYTF.

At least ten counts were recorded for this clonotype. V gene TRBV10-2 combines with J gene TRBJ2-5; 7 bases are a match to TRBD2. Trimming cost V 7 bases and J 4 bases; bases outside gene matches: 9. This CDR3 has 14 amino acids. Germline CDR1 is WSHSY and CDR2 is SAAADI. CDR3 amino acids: CASTPTSLSETQYF. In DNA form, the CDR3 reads TGCGCCAGCACCCCGACTAGCCTCTCAGAGACCCAGTACTTC.

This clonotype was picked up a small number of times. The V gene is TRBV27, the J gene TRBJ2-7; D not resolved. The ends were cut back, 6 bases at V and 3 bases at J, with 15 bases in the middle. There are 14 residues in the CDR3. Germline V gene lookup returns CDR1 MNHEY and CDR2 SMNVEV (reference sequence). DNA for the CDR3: TGTGCCAGCAGGGGTATGCTCCCCGACTACGAGCAGTACTTC. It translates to CASRGMLPDYEQYF.

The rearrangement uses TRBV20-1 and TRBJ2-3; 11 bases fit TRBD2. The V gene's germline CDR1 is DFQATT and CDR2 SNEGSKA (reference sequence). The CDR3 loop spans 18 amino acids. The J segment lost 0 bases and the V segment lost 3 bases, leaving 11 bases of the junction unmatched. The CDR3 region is CSASPRLAGRTSTDTQYF. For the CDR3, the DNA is TGCAGTGCTAGTCCCCGACTAGCGGGGCGTACCAGCACAGATACGCAGTATTTT.

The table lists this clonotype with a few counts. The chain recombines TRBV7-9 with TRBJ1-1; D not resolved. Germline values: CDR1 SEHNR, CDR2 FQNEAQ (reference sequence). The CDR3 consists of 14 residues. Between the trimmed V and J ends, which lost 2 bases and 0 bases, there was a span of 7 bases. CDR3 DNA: TGTGCCAGCAGCTTAATGGGGATGAACACTGAAGCTTTCTTT. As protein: CASSLMGMNTEAFF.

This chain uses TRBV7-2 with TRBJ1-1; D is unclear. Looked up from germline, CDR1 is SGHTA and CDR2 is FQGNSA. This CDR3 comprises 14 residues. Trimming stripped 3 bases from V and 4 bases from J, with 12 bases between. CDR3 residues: CASSFSKFGTEAFF. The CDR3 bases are TGTGCCAGCAGCTTCAGTAAATTTGGCACTGAAGCTTTCTTT.

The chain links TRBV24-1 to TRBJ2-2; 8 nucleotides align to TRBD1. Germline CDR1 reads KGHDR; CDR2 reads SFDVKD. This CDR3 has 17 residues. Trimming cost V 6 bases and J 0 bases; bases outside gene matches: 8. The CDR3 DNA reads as TGTGCCACCAGTCCGCCCGACAGGGGTGCGAACACCGGGGAGCTGTTTTTT. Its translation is CATSPPDRGANTGELFF.

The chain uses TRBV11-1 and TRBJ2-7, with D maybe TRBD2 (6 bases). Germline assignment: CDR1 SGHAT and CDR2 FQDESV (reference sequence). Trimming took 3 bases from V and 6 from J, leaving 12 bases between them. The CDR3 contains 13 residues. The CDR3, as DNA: TGTGCCAGCAGCTTCTATGCCGGGGGCGAGCAGTACTTC. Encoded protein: CASSFYAGGEQYF.

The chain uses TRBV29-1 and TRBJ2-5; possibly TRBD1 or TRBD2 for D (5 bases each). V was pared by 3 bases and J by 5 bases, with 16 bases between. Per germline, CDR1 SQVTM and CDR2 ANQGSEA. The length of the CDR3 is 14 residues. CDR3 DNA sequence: TGCAGCGTTGAGAGGGCAGGGTTCGAGGAGACCCAGTACTTC. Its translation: CSVERAGFEETQYF.

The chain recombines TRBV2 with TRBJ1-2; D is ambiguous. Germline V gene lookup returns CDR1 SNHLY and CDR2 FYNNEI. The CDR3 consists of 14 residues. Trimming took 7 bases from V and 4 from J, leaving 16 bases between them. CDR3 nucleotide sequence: TGTGCCAGCACTAGACGGGTCCTCGGCTATGGCTACACCTTC. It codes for CASTRRVLGYGYTF.